This T cell receptor beta chain was retrieved from a study of T cells in Graves' hyperthyroidism and ophthalmopathy. Germline CDR1 MNHNS, CDR2 SASEGT. Trimming pared 5 bases from V and 3 bases from J, leaving 8 bases between. The CDR3 is made up of 13 amino acids. TCR beta CDR3 sequences were amplified from RNA transcripts. The HTBI primer set drove a first-round RT-PCR of the TCR CDR3. Each CDR3 protein is one row after TCRdb ran MiXCR on the multiplex PCR reads. Seen here are some 720,000 distinct CDR3 sequences, about 16% observed once, and the top ten hold under 9.5%. This clonotype was detected ten times or more. Its matching antigen is unknown. General study findings and limits: Ophthalmopathy was separated from stable hyperthyroidism by a 13 V-J model.

Stable Graves' hyperthyroidism denoted no ophthalmopathy progression over 18 months. Subjects aged 18 to 65 presented with newly diagnosed hyperthyroidism of less than 2 months' duration. Exclusion criteria comprised uncontrolled infection, other autoimmune disease, pregnancy or lactation. This chain joins TRBV6-1 and TRBJ1-5; D gene ambiguous. The sample was blood. The clonotype comes from a man aged 18 to 35 with Graves' hyperthyroidism. The chain's CDR3 is CASSLVDNQPQHF. DNA of the CDR3: TGTGCCAGCAGTTTGGTTGACAATCAGCCCCAGCATTTT.